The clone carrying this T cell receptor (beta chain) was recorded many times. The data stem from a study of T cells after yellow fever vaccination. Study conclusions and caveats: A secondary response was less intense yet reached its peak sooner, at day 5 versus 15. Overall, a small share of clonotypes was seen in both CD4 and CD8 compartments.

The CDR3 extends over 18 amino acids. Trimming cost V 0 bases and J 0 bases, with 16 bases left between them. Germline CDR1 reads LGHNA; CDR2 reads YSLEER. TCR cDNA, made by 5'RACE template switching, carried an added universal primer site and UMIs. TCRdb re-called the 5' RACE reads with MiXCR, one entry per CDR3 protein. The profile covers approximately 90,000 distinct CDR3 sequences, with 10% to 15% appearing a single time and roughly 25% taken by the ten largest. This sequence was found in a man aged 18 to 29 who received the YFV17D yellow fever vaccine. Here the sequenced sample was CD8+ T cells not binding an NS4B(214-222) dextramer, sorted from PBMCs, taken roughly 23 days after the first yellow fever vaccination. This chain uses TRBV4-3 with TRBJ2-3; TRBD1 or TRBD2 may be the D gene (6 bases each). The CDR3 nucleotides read TGCGCCAGCAGCCAAGATCTGCTTACGGGGGCTAGCACAGATACGCAGTATTTT. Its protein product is CASSQDLLTGASTDTQYF.